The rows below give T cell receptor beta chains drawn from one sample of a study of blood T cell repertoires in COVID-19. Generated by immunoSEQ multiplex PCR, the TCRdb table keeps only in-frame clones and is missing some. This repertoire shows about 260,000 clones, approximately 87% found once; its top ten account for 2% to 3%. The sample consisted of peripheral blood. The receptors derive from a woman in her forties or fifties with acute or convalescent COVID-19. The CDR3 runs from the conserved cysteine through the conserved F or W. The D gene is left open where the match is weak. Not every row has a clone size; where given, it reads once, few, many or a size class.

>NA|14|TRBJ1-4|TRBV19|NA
TGTGCCAGTAGTACAACAGGGCCGGGGGAAAAACTGTTTTTT
CASSTTGPGEKLFF
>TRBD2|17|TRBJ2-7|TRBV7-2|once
TGTGCCAGCAGCTTAGGTGGAGGAGGGACTAGCGGGAGGGAGCAGTACTTC
CASSLGGGGTSGREQYF
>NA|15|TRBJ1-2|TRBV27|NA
TGTGCCAGCAGGTTTCTTCCGGGAACAGGGTATGGCTACACCTTC
CASRFLPGTGYGYTF
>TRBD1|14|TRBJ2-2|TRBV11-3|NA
TGTGCCAGCAGCTTCGGACAGGTGGCCGGGGAGCTGTTTTTT
CASSFGQVAGELFF
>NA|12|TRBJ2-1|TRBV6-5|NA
TGTGCCTGCGTCATGTCGTACAATGAGCAGTTCTTC
CACVMSYNEQFF
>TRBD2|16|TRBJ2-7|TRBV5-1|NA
TGCGCCAGCAGCCCCGGGACTAGCGGGAGTCCCTACGAGCAGTACTTC
CASSPGTSGSPYEQYF
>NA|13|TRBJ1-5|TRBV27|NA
TGTGCCAGCAGTTACGGGTCCAATCAGCCCCAGCATTTT
CASSYGSNQPQHF
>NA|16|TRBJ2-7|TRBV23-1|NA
TGCGCCAGCAGTTTACTTTCCGGGACAATCTCCTACGAGCAGTACTTC
CASSLLSGTISYEQYF
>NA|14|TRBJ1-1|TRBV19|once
TGTGCCAGTAGTATTTCGACAGGGAACACTGAAGCTTTCTTT
CASSISTGNTEAFF
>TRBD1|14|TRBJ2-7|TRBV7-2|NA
TGTGCCAGCAGCTTAGAACAGGGGGCCTACGAGCAGTACTTC
CASSLEQGAYEQYF
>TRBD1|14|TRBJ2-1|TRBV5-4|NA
TGTGCCAGCAGCTTGGGGGACAGGGGGATTGGGCAGTTCTTC
CASSLGDRGIGQFF
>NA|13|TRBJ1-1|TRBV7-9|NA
TGTGCCAGCAGCCTAGGGACAAACACTGAAGCTTTCTTT
CASSLGTNTEAFF
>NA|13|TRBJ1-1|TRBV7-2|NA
TGTGCCAGCAGCTCAGACTCGGGTATTGAAGCTTTCTTT
CASSSDSGIEAFF
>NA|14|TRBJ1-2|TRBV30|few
TGTGCCTGGAGGAACCGGGACTTTAACTATGGCTACACCTTC
CAWRNRDFNYGYTF
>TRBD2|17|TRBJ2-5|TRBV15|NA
TGTGCCACCAGCAGAGGGAGTAGTAGCGGGAGGGGAGAGACCCAGTACTTC
CATSRGSSSGRGETQYF
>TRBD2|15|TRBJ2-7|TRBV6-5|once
TGTGCCAGCAGCTTCCTAGCGGGAGTTTCCTACGAGCAGTACTTC
CASSFLAGVSYEQYF
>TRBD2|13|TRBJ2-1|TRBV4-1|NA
TGCGCCAGCAGCCAGGGACTAGCGAATGAGCAGTTCTTC
CASSQGLANEQFF
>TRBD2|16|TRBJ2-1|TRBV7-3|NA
TGTGCCAGCAGCTTATCCCGGGACTATCGAGCCAATGAGCAGTTCTTC
CASSLSRDYRANEQFF
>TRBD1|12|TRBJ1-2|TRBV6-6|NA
TGTGCCAGCGACAGGGGAAACTATGGCTACACCTTC
CASDRGNYGYTF
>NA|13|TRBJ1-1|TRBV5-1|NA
TGCGCCAGCAGCTTGGAAGGACAGCAGGGAGCTTTCTTT
CASSLEGQQGAFF
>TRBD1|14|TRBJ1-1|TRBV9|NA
TGTGCCAGCAGCGTCAGGGGGCAGAACACTGAAGCTTTCTTT
CASSVRGQNTEAFF
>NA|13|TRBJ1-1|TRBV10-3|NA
TGTGCCATCAGTGAGGCGGGGGGCACTGAAGCTTTCTTT
CAISEAGGTEAFF
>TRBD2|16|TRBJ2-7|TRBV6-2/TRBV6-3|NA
TGTGCCAGCAGTGAGCCGGGACTAGCGGGAGGGTACGAGCAGTACTTC
CASSEPGLAGGYEQYF
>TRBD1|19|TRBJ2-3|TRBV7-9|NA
TGTGCCAGCAGCTTACTCGAACGTCCGGGACAGATAATCACAGATACGCAGTATTTT
CASSLLERPGQIITDTQYF
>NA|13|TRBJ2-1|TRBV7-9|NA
TGTGCCAGCAGCTTAGCCGGGACTAATGAGCAGTTCTTC
CASSLAGTNEQFF
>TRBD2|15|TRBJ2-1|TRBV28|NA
TGTGCCAGCAGTCAACCGGGACTAGGCTACAATGAGCAGTTCTTC
CASSQPGLGYNEQFF
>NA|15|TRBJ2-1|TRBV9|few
TGTGCCAGCAGCGTAGAAGCTCACTCCTACAATGAGCAGTTCTTC
CASSVEAHSYNEQFF
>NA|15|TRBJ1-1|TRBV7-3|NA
TGTGCCAGCAGCTTAAACCCCTCAGGGAACACTGAAGCTTTCTTT
CASSLNPSGNTEAFF